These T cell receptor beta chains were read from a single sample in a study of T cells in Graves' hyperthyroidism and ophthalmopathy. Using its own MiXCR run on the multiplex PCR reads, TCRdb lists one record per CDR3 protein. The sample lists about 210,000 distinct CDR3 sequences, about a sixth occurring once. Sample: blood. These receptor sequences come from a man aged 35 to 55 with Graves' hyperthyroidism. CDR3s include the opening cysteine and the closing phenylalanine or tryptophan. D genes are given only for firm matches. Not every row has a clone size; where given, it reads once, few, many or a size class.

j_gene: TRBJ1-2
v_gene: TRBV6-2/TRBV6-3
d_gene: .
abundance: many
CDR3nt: TGTGCCAGCAGTCGGGACGACTATGGCTACACCTTC
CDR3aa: CASSRDDYGYTF

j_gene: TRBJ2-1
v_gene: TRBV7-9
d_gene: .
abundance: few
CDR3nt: TGTGCCAGCAGCTTCCAGGGGGGCTACAATGAGCAGTTCTTC
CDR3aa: CASSFQGGYNEQFF

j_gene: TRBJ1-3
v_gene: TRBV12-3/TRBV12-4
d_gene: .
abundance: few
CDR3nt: TGTGCCAGTGGTCGGGCGGTTTCGGCTGGAAACACCATATATTTT
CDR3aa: CASGRAVSAGNTIYF

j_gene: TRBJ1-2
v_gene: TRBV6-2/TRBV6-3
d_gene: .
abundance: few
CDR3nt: TGTGCCAGCAGTTCGGGGGGACGCATCGGGAACTATGGCTACACCTTC
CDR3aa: CASSSGGRIGNYGYTF

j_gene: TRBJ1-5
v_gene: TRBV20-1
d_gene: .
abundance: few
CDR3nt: TGCAGTGCTAGAGCAGATAGCAATCAGCCCCAGCATTTT
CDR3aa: CSARADSNQPQHF

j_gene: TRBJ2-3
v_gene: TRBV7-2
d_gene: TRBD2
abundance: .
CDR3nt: TGTGCCAGCAGCTTGGGTCGGGGGGGAAGAGATACGCAGTATTTT
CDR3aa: CASSLGRGGRDTQYF

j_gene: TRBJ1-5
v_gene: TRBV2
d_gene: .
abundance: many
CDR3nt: TGTGCCAGCACCGGAGAGGGGCAACTGCAGCCCCAGCATTTT
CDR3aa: CASTGEGQLQPQHF

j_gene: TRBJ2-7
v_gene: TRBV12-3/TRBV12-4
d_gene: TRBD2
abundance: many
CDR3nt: TGTGCCAGCAGTAGAGGGACTAGCGGGGGATACGAGCAGTACTTC
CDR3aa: CASSRGTSGGYEQYF

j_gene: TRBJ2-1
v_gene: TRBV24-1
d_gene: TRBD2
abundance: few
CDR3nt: TGTGCCACCAGTGACCGGACTAGCGGGGGGGCGGGAAATGAGCAGTTCTTC
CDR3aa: CATSDRTSGGAGNEQFF

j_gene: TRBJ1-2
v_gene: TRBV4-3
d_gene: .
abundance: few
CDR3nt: TGCGCCAGCAGCCAAGATTTCGCGCGCGCCGTCTATGGCTACACCTTC
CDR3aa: CASSQDFARAVYGYTF

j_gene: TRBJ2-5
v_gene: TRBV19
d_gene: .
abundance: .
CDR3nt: TGTGCCAGTAGTATACCCAACGGGGAGACCCAGTACTTC
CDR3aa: CASSIPNGETQYF

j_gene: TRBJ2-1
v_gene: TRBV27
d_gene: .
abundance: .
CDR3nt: TGTGCCAGCAGTTTAAACGTGTACAATGAGCAGTTCTTC
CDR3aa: CASSLNVYNEQFF

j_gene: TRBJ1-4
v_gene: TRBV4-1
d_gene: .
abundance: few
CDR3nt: TGCGCCAGCAGCCGGACCGGCGCAACTAATGAAAAACTGTTTTTT
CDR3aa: CASSRTGATNEKLFF

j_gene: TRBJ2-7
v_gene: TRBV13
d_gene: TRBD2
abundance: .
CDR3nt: TGTGCCAGCAGCCGGGGACTAGCGGGGTTTTCATCCTACGAGCAGTACTTC
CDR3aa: CASSRGLAGFSSYEQYF

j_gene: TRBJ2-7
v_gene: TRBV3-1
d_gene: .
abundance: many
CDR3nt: TGTGCCAGCAGCGCCGGGACCCCCTACGAGCAGTACTTC
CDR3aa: CASSAGTPYEQYF

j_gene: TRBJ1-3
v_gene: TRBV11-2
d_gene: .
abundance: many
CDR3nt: TGTGCCAGCAGCCCCCTGGACTGGACCTCTGGAAACACCATATATTTT
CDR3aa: CASSPLDWTSGNTIYF

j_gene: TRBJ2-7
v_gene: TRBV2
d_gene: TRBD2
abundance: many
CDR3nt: TGTGCCAGCAGTCGCGGGGGGTCCTACGAGCAGTACTTC
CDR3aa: CASSRGGSYEQYF

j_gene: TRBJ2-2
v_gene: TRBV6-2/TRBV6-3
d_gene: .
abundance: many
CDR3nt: TGTGCCAGCAGTCGAACAGGGCCCGGGGAGCTGTTTTTT
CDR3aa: CASSRTGPGELFF

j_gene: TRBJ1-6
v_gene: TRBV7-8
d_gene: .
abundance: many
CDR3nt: TGTGCCAGCAGCTTACGCAGGACGAATTCACCCCTCCACTTT
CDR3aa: CASSLRRTNSPLHF

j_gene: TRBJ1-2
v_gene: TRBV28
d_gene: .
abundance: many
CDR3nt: TGTGCCGTGCCAAGGGCAAGGGGAAGGAACTATGGCTACACCTTC
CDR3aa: CAVPRARGRNYGYTF

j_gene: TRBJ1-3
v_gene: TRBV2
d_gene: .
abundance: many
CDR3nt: TGTGCCAGCAGTGTGATGGTTCACACCATATATTTT
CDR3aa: CASSVMVHTIYF

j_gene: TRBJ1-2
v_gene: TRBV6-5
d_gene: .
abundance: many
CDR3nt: TGTGCCAGCAGTTACCGGGAGGGCTATGGCTACACCTTC
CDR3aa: CASSYREGYGYTF

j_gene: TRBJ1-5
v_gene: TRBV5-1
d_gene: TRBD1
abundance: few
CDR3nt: TGCGCCAGCAGCCCGGGACAGGAACATCAGCCCCAGCATTTT
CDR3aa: CASSPGQEHQPQHF

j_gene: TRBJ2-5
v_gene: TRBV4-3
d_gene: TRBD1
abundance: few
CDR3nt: TGCGCCAGCAGCCATGGGACAGGACGACAAGAGACCCAGTACTTC
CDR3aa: CASSHGTGRQETQYF

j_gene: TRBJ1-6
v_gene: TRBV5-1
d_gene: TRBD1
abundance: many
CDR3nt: TGCGCCAGCAGCCCCGGACAGGGACAAAGTTCACCCCTCCACTTT
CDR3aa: CASSPGQGQSSPLHF

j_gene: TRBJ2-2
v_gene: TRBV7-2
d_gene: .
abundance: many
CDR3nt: TGTGCCAGCAGCTTAGAGCTAGCGAACACCGGGGAGCTGTTTTTT
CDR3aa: CASSLELANTGELFF

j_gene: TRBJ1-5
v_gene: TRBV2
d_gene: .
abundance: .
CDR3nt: TGTGCCAGCAGTGAACCAGGTAGGGTCGATCAGCCCCAGCATTTT
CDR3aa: CASSEPGRVDQPQHF

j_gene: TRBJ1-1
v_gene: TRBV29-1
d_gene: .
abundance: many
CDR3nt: TGCAGCGTGCCAGTGATGAACACTGAAGCTTTCTTT
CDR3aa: CSVPVMNTEAFF

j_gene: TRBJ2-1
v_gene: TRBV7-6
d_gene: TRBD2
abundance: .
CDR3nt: TGTGCCAGCAGCTTACGGGGGAGGGCCGTCAATGAGCAGTTCTTC
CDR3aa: CASSLRGRAVNEQFF

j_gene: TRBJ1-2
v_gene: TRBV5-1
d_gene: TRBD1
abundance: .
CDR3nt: TGCGCCAGCAGCGTAACAGGGGAAGGCTACACCTTC
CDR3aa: CASSVTGEGYTF

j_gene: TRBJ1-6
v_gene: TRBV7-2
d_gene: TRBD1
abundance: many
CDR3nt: TGTGCCAGCAGCTCAGGGGGGGCCCCGGGGGTACCCCTCCACTTT
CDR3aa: CASSSGGAPGVPLHF

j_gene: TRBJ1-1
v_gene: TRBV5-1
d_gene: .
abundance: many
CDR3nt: TGCGCCAGCAGTAATCCGACGGGGTCTGAAGCTTTCTTT
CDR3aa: CASSNPTGSEAFF

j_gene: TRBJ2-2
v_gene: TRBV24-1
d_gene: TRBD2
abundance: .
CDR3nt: TGTGCCACCAGTGAACCCGGGACTAGCGGGGGGTTGAACACCGGGGAGCTGTTTTTT
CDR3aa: CATSEPGTSGGLNTGELFF

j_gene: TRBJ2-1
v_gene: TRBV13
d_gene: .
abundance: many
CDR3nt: TGTGCCAGCAGCCCGGCCGGGGGGCCCTACAATGAGCAGTTCTTC
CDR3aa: CASSPAGGPYNEQFF

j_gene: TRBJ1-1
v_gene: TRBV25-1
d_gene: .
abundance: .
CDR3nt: TGTGCCAGCAGTGGATCCCTTGAAGCTTTCTTT
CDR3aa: CASSGSLEAFF

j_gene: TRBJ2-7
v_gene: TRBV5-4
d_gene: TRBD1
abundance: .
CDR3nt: TGTGCCAGCAGCGGTTACAGGGGTTCCTACGAGCAGTACTTC
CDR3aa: CASSGYRGSYEQYF

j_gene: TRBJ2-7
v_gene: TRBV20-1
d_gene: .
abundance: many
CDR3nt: TGCAGTGCTAGAGATAGAAGGAGCTCCTACGAGCAGTACTTC
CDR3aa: CSARDRRSSYEQYF

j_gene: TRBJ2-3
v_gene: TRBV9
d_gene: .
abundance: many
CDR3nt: TGTGCCAGCAGCGTAGGTGAGGCAGATACGCAGTATTTT
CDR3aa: CASSVGEADTQYF

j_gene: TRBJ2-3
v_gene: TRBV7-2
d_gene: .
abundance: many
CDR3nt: TGTGCCAGCGGACCACTGGGGGGCACAGATACGCAGTATTTT
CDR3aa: CASGPLGGTDTQYF

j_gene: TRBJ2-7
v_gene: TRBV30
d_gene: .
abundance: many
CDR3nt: TGTGCCTGGAGATCTGGGACGGCCTACGAGCAGTACTTC
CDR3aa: CAWRSGTAYEQYF

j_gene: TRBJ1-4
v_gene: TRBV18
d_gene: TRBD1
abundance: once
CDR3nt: TGTGCCAGCTCACCAACGGACAGGGGGCAGGTACAACTGTTTTTT
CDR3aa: CASSPTDRGQVQLFF

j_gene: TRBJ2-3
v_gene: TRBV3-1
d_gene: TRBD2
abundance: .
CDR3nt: TGTGCCAGCAGCCAAGCGGGGGGGCAGACAGATACGCAGTATTTT
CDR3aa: CASSQAGGQTDTQYF

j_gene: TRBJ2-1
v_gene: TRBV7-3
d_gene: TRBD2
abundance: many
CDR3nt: TGTGCCAGCAGCTCCGGACTAGACGACAATGAGCAGTTCTTC
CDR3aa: CASSSGLDDNEQFF

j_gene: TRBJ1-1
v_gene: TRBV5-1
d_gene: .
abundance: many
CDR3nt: TGCGCCAGCAGAGAAGCGACTATGAACACTGAAGCTTTCTTT
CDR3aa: CASREATMNTEAFF

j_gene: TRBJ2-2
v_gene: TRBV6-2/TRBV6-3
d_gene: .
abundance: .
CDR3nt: TGTGCCAGCAGTCACCGGAACACCGGGGAGCTGTTTTTT
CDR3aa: CASSHRNTGELFF

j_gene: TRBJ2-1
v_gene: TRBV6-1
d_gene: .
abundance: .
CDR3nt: TGTGCCAGCAGCATACCTTACAATGAGCAGTTCTTC
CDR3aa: CASSIPYNEQFF

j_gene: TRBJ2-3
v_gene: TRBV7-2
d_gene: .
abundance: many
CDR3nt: TGTGCCAGCAGCATTAGTAAGGGCTTCACAGATACGCAGTATTTT
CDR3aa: CASSISKGFTDTQYF

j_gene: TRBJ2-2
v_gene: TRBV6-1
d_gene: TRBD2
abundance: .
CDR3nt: TGTGCCAGCATCACAAAAGTAGCGGGGAGCACCGGGGAGCTGTTTTTT
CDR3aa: CASITKVAGSTGELFF

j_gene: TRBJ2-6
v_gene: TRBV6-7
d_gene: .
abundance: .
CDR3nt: TGTGCCAGCAGTTACGACAGAATTGCCTCTGGGGCCAACGTCCTGACTTTC
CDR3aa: CASSYDRIASGANVLTF

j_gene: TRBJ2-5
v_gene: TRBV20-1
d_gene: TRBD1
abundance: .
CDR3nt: TGCAGTGCTAGAGATTCGCGGGGGACAGGGGAGATCCAGTACTTC
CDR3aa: CSARDSRGTGEIQYF